This T cell receptor (beta chain) was sequenced during a study of T cells in Graves' hyperthyroidism and ophthalmopathy (dated by TCRdb to the late 2010s). Regarding the research as a whole: Peripheral blood was sampled at the time of initial diagnosis, prior to any treatment. After blood sampling, hyperthyroidism patients were treated with methimazole at a starting dose of 30 mg daily, and ophthalmopathy patients were treated with high-dose intravenous methylprednisolone. The approximately 100 discovery patients were randomly split 7:3 into training and test sets. Prospective prediction of ophthalmopathy was tested in an independent validation cohort consisting of some 18 hyperthyroidism patients and approximately 16 patients who later progressed to ophthalmopathy. The study also compared thyroid tissue and blood T-cell repertoires from about six Graves' hyperthyroidism patients. The paper describes TCR Vbeta CDR3 sequencing of 135 peripheral blood samples, made up of 43 ophthalmopathy patients, some 80 hyperthyroidism patients and about 17 progressor patients. To identify TCR V-J signatures that set the groups apart, the researchers used a discovery cohort of 100 or so patients, made up of approximately 43 with Graves' ophthalmopathy and 57 with stable Graves' hyperthyroidism. Results and caveats for the whole study, not just this receptor: In cross-validation, a model built on a 13 V-J signature told ophthalmopathy apart from stable hyperthyroidism with approximately 90% sensitivity and 81% to 82% specificity, and in testing the same model reached 80%/75%. Most expanded thyroid clonotypes (frequency above 0.001) were also detected in blood, a finding suggesting that blood repertoires may reflect thyroid immune responses. In validation, the model predicted progression to ophthalmopathy with over 60% sensitivity and roughly 75% specificity, a median of roughly seven months before onset. No statistical method was used to set the sample size in advance, and investigators knew the group allocation.

The TCR beta CDR3 regions were amplified from the RNA transcripts. A first-round RT-PCR of the TCR CDR3 used the HTBI primer set with the Qiagen OneStep RT-PCR kit. A second multiplex PCR round built the libraries, followed by size selection and purification. Sequencing of the libraries was done on an Illumina HiSeq2000 using paired-end 100 bp reads. In the source study's methods: Raw data were processed with SOAPnuke, discarding reads with adapters, uncalled bases, mean Phred below 15, or no exact constant-primer or identifier match. High-quality paired reads were merged using COPE v1.2.5, and each unique nucleotide sequence was defined as a clonotype. MiTCR v1.1 was used to align the clonotypes against IMGT TRBV, TRBD and TRBJ reference segments. The analysis included only V-J combinations with a frequency above 0.0001, which together covered more than 98% of the repertoires. The TCS score was defined as the ratio of F50 (clonal expansion) to E x V (chaos), calculated using BLOSUM62-based TCRdist between CDR3 peptides within each V-J. Welch's t-statistics and random forest reduced roughly 500 V-J features to 10 to 15, which were used in a naive Bayes classifier (R e1071). TCRdb reanalyzed the raw reads on its own, using fastp at Q25 for trimming and MiXCR for clone calling, and kept in-frame beta chains. Each record represents a unique CDR3 protein, reported with the most common genes and DNA among its rows. These V and J calls originate from TCRdb's pipeline instead of the authors' own analysis. For this sample there are around 520,000 distinct CDR3 sequences; 14% appear just once. Approximately 15% of the sample lies in the top ten.

This clonotype was counted only a few times. Its antigen is unknown. One end of the junction fails to match germline, which may point to a read error. Graves' hyperthyroidism was defined as stable when no progression to ophthalmopathy occurred over 18 months of follow-up. The hyperthyroidism patients were between 18 and 65 years old and newly diagnosed, with a disease duration of less than 2 months. Any patient with an uncontrolled infection, another autoimmune disease, pregnancy or lactation was excluded. Diagnoses were based on clinical symptoms, serum thyroxine and TRAb, thyroid ultrasound and orbital computed tomography. PBMCs were separated from roughly 9.6 ml of fresh peripheral blood using Ficoll-Paque density gradient centrifugation. Total RNA was extracted with Trizol reagent, and quality was checked on an Agilent 2100 Bioanalyzer. As encoded in the germline V gene, CDR1 is KGHSH while CDR2 is LQKENI. From its cysteine to its phenylalanine, the CDR3 spans 18 amino acids. The CDR3 DNA has 54 bases and is translated from base 1.

Sequenced input: blood. This chain is built from TRBV18 and TRBJ1-2, and TRBD1 matches 9 of the central bases. This TCR derives from a woman aged 40 to 50 with Graves' hyperthyroidism. The CDR3 in this case is CVSSPQGTGSRSRDGYTF. In nucleotide form, the sequence is TGTGTCAGCTCACCTCAGGGGACAGGGAGTCGTTCGAGGGATGGCTACACCTTC.